These T cell receptor beta chains were read from a single sample in a study of memory CD4+ T cells and cytomegalovirus serostatus. Data came from immunoSEQ multiplex PCR; TCRdb stores just in-frame clones and leaves some out. Of 46,000 or so clones detected, roughly 80% appear once; the ten largest clones hold approximately 0.61%. Sample: memory CD4+ T cells from blood. These TCRs come from an adult in good health and CMV-seronegative. CDR3s leave out the opening cysteine and the closing phenylalanine or tryptophan.

V | CDR3
TRBV5-4 | ASSLAQSSSYEQY
TRBV4-1 | ASSQEPSRTTYGYT
TRBV11-2 | ASSLGSGVIRETQY
TRBV13 | ASSLDSSAYGYT
TRBV9 | ASSVRGDAYNSPLH
TRBV5-8 | ASSLEYGNEKLF
TRBV5-1 | ASSSAGGTNEKLF
TRBV10-3 | AISEPRTGYNEQF
TRBV7-9 | ASSLVAGAPYEQY
TRBV10-3 | AISESWDSSYEQY
TRBV30 | ACSQGRGNQPQH
TRBV6-8 | ASSSRAANTGELF
TRBV5-1 | ASSLDSVSYEQY
TRBV6-1 | ASREIPLGNQPQH
TRBV18 | ASSPPSTVDSLLPYGYT
TRBV4-2 | ASSQAFNSQETQY
TRBV5-4 | ASSLETGTDTQY
TRBV5-5 | ASSLALRAF
TRBV28 | ASRTLSFISSYEQY
TRBV6-1 | ASSEWTDFYEQY
TRBV21-1 | ASSPYEQY
TRBV2 | ASSPRPMNTEAF
TRBV6-5 | ATQSLLNTEAF
TRBV5-1 | ASSLSRVTEAF
TRBV15 | ATSRESDTQY
TRBV18 | ASSPPQRPRNYNEQF
TRBV13 | ASSFYAGETDTQY
TRBV6-5 | ASSGQDTNYGYT
TRBV11-2 | ASSSASRWETQY
TRBV11-2 | ASSLEGRDRSTDTQY
TRBV4-1 | ASSRGLANTGELF
TRBV6-5 | ASSFVRENYGYT
TRBV18 | ASSPDTRFEAF
TRBV6-4 | ASSAGPDSQQY
TRBV5-3 | ARSLKKGGGTGELF
TRBV5-4 | ASSGQGQGVLGYGYT
TRBV30 | AWSVMVFYEQY
TRBV12-2 | APRVLPWTDTQY
TRBV5-1 | ASSLEGGGAVHEQF
TRBV14 | ASSANTEAF
TRBV5-8 | ASSYRVGKLF
TRBV30 | AWSQWGTGANVLT
TRBV6-5 | ASSRFDEQF
TRBV9 | ASSVDGQGYYGYT
TRBV7-2 | ASSLAAGAFNEQF
TRBV30 | VGGTSSYEQY
TRBV21-1 | ASSKAGNNQPQH
TRBV28 | ASSLRLGVRERANYGYT
TRBV6-1 | ASSEDYWGGGNTIY